These 4 T cell receptor beta chains share one sample of origin, sequenced in a study of cytomegalovirus exposure and HLA in healthy donors. In the PCR, 60 Vbeta and 13 Jbeta primers were used. Sequencing used immunoSEQ multiplex PCR; TCRdb keeps in-frame clones, though not all of them. The sample has about 170,000 clones, roughly 82% seen once. The sample taken for sequencing was PBMCs. The receptors shown here come from a woman between 50 and 59 years old in good health and CMV-seropositive.

This chain uses TRBV6-1 with TRBJ1-6, with D possibly matching TRBD1 (6 bases). The germline CDR1 and CDR2 sequences are MNHNS and SASEGT. This CDR3 has 15 amino acids. V shed 2 bases and J shed 8 bases, with 13 bases lying between them. The CDR3 loop reads CASSELAGVDSPLHF. In DNA form, the CDR3 reads TGTGCCAGCAGTGAACTGGCAGGGGTGGATTCACCCCTCCACTTT.

The J gene is TRBJ1-4, the V gene TRBV6-5; D is unclear. The CDR3 extends over 14 amino acids. The ends were cut back, 1 base at V and 8 bases at J, with 11 bases in the middle. The germline CDR1 and CDR2 sequences are MNHEY and SVGAGI. This CDR3 reads CASSYYSPGEKLFF. The CDR3 region has the DNA TGTGCCAGCAGTTACTACAGCCCGGGGGAAAAACTGTTTTTT.

J is TRBJ2-3 and V is TRBV11-3, with 13 bases that match TRBD2. Per germline, CDR1 SGHNT and CDR2 YENEEA. The CDR3 has 19 residues. Trimming cost V 4 bases and J 2 bases; bases outside gene matches: 12. Here the CDR3 DNA reads TGTGCCAGCAGCTCGTCCGGGACTAGCGGGGTACTCCTCACAGATACGCAGTATTTT. Amino acids: CASSSSGTSGVLLTDTQYF.

This clone was seen just once. V gene TRBV27 combines with J gene TRBJ1-5, with a possible D match to TRBD1 (6 bases). Per the germline V gene, CDR1 is MNHEY and CDR2 is SMNVEV (reference sequence). The germline V and J ends were trimmed by 0 bases and 3 bases, with 9 bases remaining between them. This CDR3 is built from 15 residues. The CDR3 region has the DNA TGTGCCAGCAGTTTATCGGGGGACAACAATCAGCCCCAGCATTTT. It yields the protein CASSLSGDNNQPQHF.